Following are 18 T cell receptor beta chains from one sample sequenced in a study of CD8+ T cells in alopecia areata (dated by TCRdb to the late 2010s). Library prep was done by the immunoSEQ multiplex PCR assay. RNA was extracted from all samples and reverse transcribed into cDNA as template for TCR sequencing. Here the immuneACCESS table is served through TCRdb, limited to in-frame sequences with V and J called. Missing clones are a known gap in these copies; in checked studies unresolved V genes cover under half, and the rest lacks a known reason. This sample is represented by about 140,000 clones; about 86% of them were singletons. Clones ranked in the top ten supply about 13% of the sample. What this sample's time point label stands for: around 4 weeks on oral tofacitinib. Read against the paper, the sample's treatment or condition label means: oral pan-JAK inhibitor, 5-10 mg twice daily. The sample was CD8+ T cells sorted from blood, taken at week 4, from a patient treated with tofacitinib. The source is a human donor with alopecia areata.

The chain is built from TRBV4-1 and TRBJ2-3, with 9 bases that match TRBD2. The CDR3 runs 16 residues. Germline trimming cut 1 base from V and 6 bases from J; bases unmatched to any gene: 8. Germline-derived CDR1 and CDR2 are MGHRA and YSYEKL. CDR3 sequence reads: CASSQGWTSEGDTQYF. The CDR3 DNA reads TGCGCCAGCAGCCAAGGATGGACTAGCGAAGGGGATACGCAGTATTTT.

The CDR3: CASSQVWSGLGEQYF. CDR3 coding DNA: TGCGCCAGCAGCCAAGTTTGGTCCGGGCTGGGTGAGCAGTACTTC. The chain is built from TRBV4-1 and TRBJ2-7; D ambiguous. Germline values: CDR1 MGHRA, CDR2 YSYEKL. V was trimmed by 1 base and J by 7 bases, leaving 17 bases between them. This CDR3 comprises 15 residues.

The table lists this clone with a count of one. The chain uses TRBV7-2 and TRBJ2-3, with D perhaps given as TRBD1 or TRBD2 (5 bases each). The germline V gene encodes CDR1 SGHTA and CDR2 FQGNSA. The V end lost 5 bases, the J end lost 4 bases, and 19 bases lay between the germline ends. CDR3 length: 16 amino acids. As DNA, the CDR3 is TGTGCCAGCAGCCCCACCATGCCACTAGGGGCAGATACGCAGTATTTT. This gives the protein CASSPTMPLGADTQYF.

V is TRBV1 and J is TRBJ2-1; TRBD2, the D gene given by the table, was not confirmed from the DNA. TRBV1 is noted as a pseudogene. The CDR3 is 15 residues long. The CDR3 nucleotides read TGCACCAGCAGCCAAGAGCGGTTCTCCTACAATGAGCAGTTCTTC. Protein: CTSSQERFSYNEQFF.

V usage is TRBV29-1 and J usage is TRBJ2-5, with a tentative D call TRBD1 (5 bases). This CDR3 contains 17 residues. Germline V gene data show CDR1 as SQVTM and CDR2 as ANQGSEA. V lost 3 bases to trimming and J lost 0 bases, with 20 bases between them. The CDR3 coding sequence is TGCAGCGTTGAGTACGGTTGGGCAGGGTCGGACCAAGAGACCCAGTACTTC. Translation: CSVEYGWAGSDQETQYF.

In DNA form, the CDR3 reads TGCAGCGGGACAGGGGTGAACACCGGGGAGCTGTTTTTT. The encoded protein is CSGTGVNTGELFF. The chain recombines TRBV29-1 with TRBJ2-2; 9 bases are shared with TRBD1. This CDR3 contains 13 residues. Looked up from germline, CDR1 is SQVTM and CDR2 is ANQGSEA. V lost 7 bases, J lost 1 base, and 1 base stayed unmatched.

This chain connects TRBV27 to TRBJ2-1, with TRBD2 as a possible D gene (5 bases). V gave up 6 bases and J gave up 3 bases, with 9 bases separating them. CDR3 length: 13 amino acids. Germline CDR1 is MNHEY and CDR2 is SMNVEV (reference sequence). CDR3 loop: CASSELVYNEQFF. The DNA for the CDR3 is TGTGCCAGCAGCGAACTAGTCTACAATGAGCAGTTCTTC.

This clone appeared once. The V call is TRBV5-4, the J call TRBJ2-7; perhaps TRBD2 as D (5 bases). From germline, CDR1 is SGHNT and CDR2 YYREEE (reference sequence). The CDR3 consists of 14 residues. V lost 1 base, J lost 0 bases, and 8 bases lay in between. The chain's CDR3 is CASSLIGSSYEQYF. The DNA of the CDR3 is TGTGCCAGCAGCTTGATTGGGAGCTCCTACGAGCAGTACTTC.

V is TRBV10-3 and J is TRBJ1-1; a weak D match, TRBD1 (5 bases). V lost 3 bases and J lost 10, with 9 bases in between. CDR3 size: 11 residues. Per the germline V gene, CDR1 is ENHRY and CDR2 is SYGVKD. CDR3 bases: TGTGCCATCAGTGATCAGGGTGTAGCTTTCTTT. Translated, it gives CAISDQGVAFF.

The chain is built from TRBV29-1 and TRBJ2-2, with D perhaps TRBD1 or TRBD2 (5 bases each). This CDR3 is built from 13 residues. The germline CDR1 and CDR2 sequences are SQVTM and ANQGSEA. Trimming removed 4 bases from V and 3 bases from J, with 9 bases in between. The CDR3 sequence: CSVVKGHTGELFF. In DNA form, the CDR3 reads TGCAGCGTTGTAAAGGGACACACCGGGGAGCTGTTTTTT.

The chain carries TRBV5-5 and TRBJ1-2; no firm D call. V was cut by 3 bases and J by 1 base, with 13 bases left in between. The germline CDR1 and CDR2 sequences are SGHKS and YYEKEE (reference sequence). This CDR3 has 15 amino acids. The CDR3 region has the DNA TGTGCCAGCAGCTCGGAGGTCTCAGTTAACTATGGCTACACCTTC. It codes for CASSSEVSVNYGYTF.

There are a few counts of this clone. The chain combines TRBV5-6 with TRBJ2-4; 8 bases agree with TRBD1. From germline, CDR1 is SGHDT and CDR2 YYEEEE. Trimming took 4 bases from V and 9 from J; bases not matched to a gene: 15. CDR3 size: 16 residues. The CDR3 spells CASSPTFDRGFGIQYF. The CDR3 DNA reads as TGTGCCAGCAGCCCCACCTTCGACAGGGGATTCGGCATTCAGTACTTC.

This clone was recorded once. This rearrangement joins TRBV27 to TRBJ2-7, with D perhaps TRBD2 (6 bases). V was shortened by 1 base and J by 11 bases, with 18 bases between the two germline ends. This CDR3 is built from 14 residues. Germline V lookup: CDR1 MNHEY, CDR2 SMNVEV (reference sequence). CDR3 nucleotide sequence: TGTGCCAGCAGTTTATTTGCGGGACCCCTCCTGGAGTACTTC. This gives the protein CASSLFAGPLLEYF.

V is TRBV7-7 and J is TRBJ2-3; a possible D gene is TRBD2 (5 bases). With 5 bases removed from V and 4 bases from J, the gap between germline ends came to 10 bases. Germline CDR1 reads SSHAT; CDR2 reads FNYEAQ (reference sequence). The CDR3 extends over 13 amino acids. The CDR3 DNA sequence: TGTGCCAGCAGCCCCCCGGAGGCAGATACGCAGTATTTT. This gives the protein CASSPPEADTQYF.

The gene calls are TRBV29-1 and TRBJ2-7; D not certain. Germline V gene data show CDR1 as SQVTM and CDR2 as ANQGSEA. The CDR3 loop spans 14 amino acids. V was cut by 4 bases and J by 4 bases, with 17 bases left in between. The CDR3: CSVVERAKGYEQYF. The CDR3 nucleotides read TGCAGCGTTGTAGAGCGCGCCAAAGGGTACGAGCAGTACTTC.

The CDR3 sequence: CASSQDPKGTYEQYF. DNA for the CDR3: TGTGCCAGCAGCCAAGATCCGAAGGGAACCTACGAGCAGTACTTC. This chain joins TRBV14 and TRBJ2-7; D is undetermined. Germline V gene data show CDR1 as SGHDN and CDR2 as FVKESK. The CDR3 sequence is 15 residues long. The V end lost 0 bases, the J end lost 2 bases, and 11 bases lay between the germline ends.

The chain has TRBV5-1 and TRBJ2-7; TRBD1 is a possible D gene (5 bases). Germline V gene data show CDR1 as SGHRS and CDR2 as YFSETQ. This CDR3 region has 15 residues. Trimming took 0 bases from V and 3 from J, leaving 13 bases between them. The CDR3 nucleotides are TGCGCCAGCAGCTTGGACACAGGTCAATTCTACGAGCAGTACTTC. Protein sequence: CASSLDTGQFYEQYF.

The CDR3, as DNA: TGTGCCAGCATCAACAGGGACAGCTTAGAGCAGTACTTC. Its translation: CASINRDSLEQYF. The chain recombines TRBV2 with TRBJ2-7; 7 nucleotides align to TRBD1. The CDR3 has 13 amino acids. The V gene's germline CDR1 is SNHLY and CDR2 FYNNEI. V shed 7 bases and J 7 bases; nucleotides not matched to a gene: 10.